Below, one T cell receptor beta chain is given with its context. Its antigen is as yet unknown. The sample originates from a study of T-cell memory formation after mild COVID-19. Findings of the study overall: A second wave of clones peaked on day 37, and their SARS-CoV-2 specificity went unconfirmed. CD8+ contracting clones occupied EMRA, while CD4+ ones occupied mainly CM and EM.

The CDR3 spans 13 residues. Germline CDR1 and CDR2: SGHTA and FQGTGA. Trimming shortened V by 4 bases and J by 5 bases, and 8 bases separated the two germline ends. Employing constant-segment primers, 5'RACE generated TCR alpha and TCR beta cDNA libraries bearing sample barcodes and UMIs. TCRdb re-called the 5' RACE reads with MiXCR, one entry per CDR3 protein. This table holds about 160,000 distinct CDR3 sequences, about 28% found once. The source of this sequence is an adult woman who had mild COVID-19 (a few samples of this study predate the infection). Cell type and time point are not known. The chain is built from TRBV7-3 and TRBJ2-2, with a tentative D call TRBD1 (5 bases). Sample: PBMCs or a T cell subset sorted from them (not recorded which). The DNA of the CDR3 is TGTGCCAGCAGCTCCGACAGAACCGGGGAGCTGTTTTTT. Translation gives CASSSDRTGELFF.